Listed here is a single TCR beta chain. Its antigen is as yet unknown. The identical CDR3 is also encoded by other nucleotide sequences in the sample. Positive CCR7 selection of CD45RO-negative cells yielded the naive CD8 cells, and terminally differentiated effector memory CD45RA+ cells were excluded. The source of the sample is a study of shared clonotypes between healthy human individuals. TCRdb keeps only in-frame clones here, not all; method: immunoSEQ multiplex PCR. The data show approximately 840,000 clones, with about 96% seen just once and about 0.25% held by the top ten. Germline V CDR1 and CDR2: SGHVS, FNYEAQ. CDR3 size: 14 residues. Trimming at V came to 1 base and at J to 4 bases, leaving 1 base not matched to a gene. Study findings and constraints: Sampling used blood alone; tissue repertoires probably differ. Having only a few donors restricted how much genetic and exposure-history diversity was captured. Generation probabilities were higher for clonotypes shared across all four sorted-subset donors than for unshared ones.

V is TRBV7-6 and J is TRBJ2-7; TRBD1 matches at 10 bases. Sequenced material: naive CD8+ T cells sorted from blood. This receptor was identified in a man between 25 and 39 years old in good health. In DNA, the CDR3 is TGTGCCAGCAGCTTAGGACAGGGGGCTTACGAGCAGTACTTC. Translating gives CASSLGQGAYEQYF.